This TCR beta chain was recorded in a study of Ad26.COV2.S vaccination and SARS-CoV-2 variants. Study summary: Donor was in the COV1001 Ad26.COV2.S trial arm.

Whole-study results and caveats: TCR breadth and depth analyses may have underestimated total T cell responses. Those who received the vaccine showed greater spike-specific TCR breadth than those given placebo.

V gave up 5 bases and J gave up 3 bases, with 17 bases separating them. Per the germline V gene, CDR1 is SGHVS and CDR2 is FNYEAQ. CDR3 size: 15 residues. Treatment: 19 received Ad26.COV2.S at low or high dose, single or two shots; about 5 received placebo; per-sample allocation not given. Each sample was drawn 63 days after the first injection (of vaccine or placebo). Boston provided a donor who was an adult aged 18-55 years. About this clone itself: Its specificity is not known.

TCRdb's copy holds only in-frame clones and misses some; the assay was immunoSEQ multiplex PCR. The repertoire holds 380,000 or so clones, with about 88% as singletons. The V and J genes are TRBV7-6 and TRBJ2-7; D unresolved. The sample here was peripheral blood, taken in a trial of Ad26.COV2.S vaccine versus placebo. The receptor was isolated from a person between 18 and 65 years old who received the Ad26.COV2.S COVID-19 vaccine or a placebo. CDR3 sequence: CASSQNLGGNYEQYF. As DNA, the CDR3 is TGTGCCAGCAGCCAGAACCTCGGCGGAAACTACGAGCAGTACTTC.